This T cell receptor (beta chain) is drawn from a study of CD8 T cells in ankylosing spondylitis. Notes on the study in general: Significantly higher representation of disease-linked clones was reported for matched ankylosing spondylitis synovial fluid. Seven to nine highly homologous variants formed a TCR beta motif that appeared characteristic of ankylosing spondylitis blood.

Quantitative 5'-RACE was performed with molecular barcodes, and it yielded the TCR beta libraries. MiXCR was run by TCRdb on the 5' RACE reads, yielding one entry per CDR3 protein. The sample yields about 220,000 distinct CDR3 sequences, about 6.7% seen once. This CDR3 contains 13 residues. The V segment lost 8 bases and the J segment 6 bases; nucleotides outside the gene matches: 6. From germline, CDR1 is MNHEY and CDR2 SMNVEV (reference sequence). In its sample, this clonotype was seen many times. Its antigen is not identified. The chain uses TRBV27 and TRBJ2-2, with TRBD1 matching 7 bases. What was sequenced was blood, either unsorted or a sorted T cell fraction (not recorded which). This clonotype originated in a male donor with ankylosing spondylitis. CDR3 sequence (DNA): TGTGCCAGCCAGACAGGGCGAGCCGGGGAGCTGTTTTTT. It specifies CASQTGRAGELFF.